Reported below is one T cell receptor beta chain. What it binds is not known. The source of the sample is a study of graft-versus-host responses after intestinal transplantation. Data came from immunoSEQ multiplex PCR; TCRdb stores just in-frame clones and leaves some out. The sample carries roughly 98,000 clones, 85% to 95% recorded once. The CDR3 runs to 15 residues. After removal of 1 base from V and 4 bases from J, the junction contained 6 bases not matched to a gene. Germline V gene lookup returns CDR1 MGHRA and CDR2 YSYEKL. This specimen was unstimulated CD8+ T cells sorted from spleen or lymph node cells, taken before transplant. The sequence came from a human donor who was the organ donor for an intestinal transplant. The rearrangement joins TRBV4-1 to TRBJ2-7; TRBD2 matches at 8 bases. The CDR3 DNA is TGCGCCAGCAGCCAAGCAGGTAGCGGGACTTACGAGCAGTACTTC. Amino acids: CASSQAGSGTYEQYF.